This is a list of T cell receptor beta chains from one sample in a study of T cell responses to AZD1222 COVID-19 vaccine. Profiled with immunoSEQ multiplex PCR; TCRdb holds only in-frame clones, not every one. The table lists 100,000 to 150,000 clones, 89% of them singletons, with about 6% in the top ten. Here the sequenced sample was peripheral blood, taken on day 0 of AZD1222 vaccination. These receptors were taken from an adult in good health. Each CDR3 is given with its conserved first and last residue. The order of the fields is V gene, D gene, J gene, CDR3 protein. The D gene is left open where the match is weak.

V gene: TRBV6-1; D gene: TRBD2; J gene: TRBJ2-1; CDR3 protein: CASSELLRLARNEQFF
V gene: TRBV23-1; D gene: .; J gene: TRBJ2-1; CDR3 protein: CASSQWMTVNYNEQFF
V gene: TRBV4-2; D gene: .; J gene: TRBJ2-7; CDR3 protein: CASSQVNSGTPDKQYF
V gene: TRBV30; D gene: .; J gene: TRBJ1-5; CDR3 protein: CAWTGNGNQPQHF
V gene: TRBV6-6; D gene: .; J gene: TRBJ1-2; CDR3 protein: CASRSPGTFYGYTF
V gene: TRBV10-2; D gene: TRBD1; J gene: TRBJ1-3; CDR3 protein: CASSLGQGRSGNTIYF
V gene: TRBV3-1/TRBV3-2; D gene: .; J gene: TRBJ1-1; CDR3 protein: CASSRRAGLNTEAFF
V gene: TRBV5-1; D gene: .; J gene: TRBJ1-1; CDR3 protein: CASSLTPPGEGTEAFF
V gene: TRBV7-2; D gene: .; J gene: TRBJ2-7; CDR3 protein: CASSLYGNRQYF
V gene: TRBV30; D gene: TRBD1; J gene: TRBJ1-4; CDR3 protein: CACSQGGNEKLFF
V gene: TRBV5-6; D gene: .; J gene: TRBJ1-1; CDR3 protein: CASSGNTEAFF
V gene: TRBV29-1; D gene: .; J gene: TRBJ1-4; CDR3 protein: CSVEGTNEKLFF
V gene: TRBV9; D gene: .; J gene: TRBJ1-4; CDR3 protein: CASRGRGEEKLFF
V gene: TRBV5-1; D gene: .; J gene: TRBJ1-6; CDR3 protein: CASSAGAGYNSPLHF
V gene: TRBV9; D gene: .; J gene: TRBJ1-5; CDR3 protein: CASSVSATDGQPQHF
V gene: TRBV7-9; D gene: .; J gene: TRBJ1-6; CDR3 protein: CASSSGTSNSPLHF
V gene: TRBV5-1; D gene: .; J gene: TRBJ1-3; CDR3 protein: CASSLQGNSGNTIYF
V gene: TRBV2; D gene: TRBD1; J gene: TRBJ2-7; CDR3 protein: CATGTGVSYEQYF
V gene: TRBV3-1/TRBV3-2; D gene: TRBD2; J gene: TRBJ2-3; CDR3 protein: CASSQGGLAGGIDTQYF
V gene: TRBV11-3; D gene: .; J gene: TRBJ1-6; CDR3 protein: CASSLDPGPNSPLHF
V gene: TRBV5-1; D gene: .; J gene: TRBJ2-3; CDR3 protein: CASSPVEIGGDTQYF
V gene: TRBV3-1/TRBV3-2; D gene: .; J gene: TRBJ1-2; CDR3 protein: CASSFHSDYGYTF
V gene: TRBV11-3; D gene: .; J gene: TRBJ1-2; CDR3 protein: CASSLRKADYGYTF
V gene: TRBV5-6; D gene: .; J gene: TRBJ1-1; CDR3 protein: CASSFQNTEAFF
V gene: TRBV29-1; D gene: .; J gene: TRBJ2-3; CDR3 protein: CSVGQLGATDTQYF
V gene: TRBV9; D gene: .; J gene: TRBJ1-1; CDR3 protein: CASSVDSGGRNTEAFF
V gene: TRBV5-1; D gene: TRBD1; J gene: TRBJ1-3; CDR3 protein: CASSLVRGRGTPGRTIYF
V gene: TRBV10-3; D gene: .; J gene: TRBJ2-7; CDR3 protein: CAISGLGDEQYF
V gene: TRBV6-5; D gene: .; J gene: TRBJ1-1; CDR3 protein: CALGDGENTEAFF